This T cell receptor beta chain was captured by sequencing in a study of blood T cell repertoires in COVID-19. This CDR3 is built from 15 residues. Germline V gives CDR1 SGHTA, CDR2 FQGNSA. Trimming took off 2 bases at V and 6 bases at J, with 15 bases between the two ends. Method: immunoSEQ multiplex PCR; TCRdb's copy keeps in-frame clones and lacks some. The top ten hold nearly 4.5% of the sample, which has 150,000 or so clones, approximately 82% seen once. The TCR comes from a woman between 50 and 59 years old who had recovered from COVID-19. The chain recombines TRBV7-2 with TRBJ2-3, with D possibly being TRBD1 (5 bases). Sequencing was carried out using PBMCs or T cells enriched from blood (not recorded which). CDR3 sequence reads: CASSLQGSLGDTQYF. The CDR3 nucleotides read TGTGCCAGCAGCTTACAGGGCAGTCTGGGGGATACGCAGTATTTT.